The clone carrying this TCR beta chain has a handful of counts. Its antigen is currently unknown. This CDR3 contains 12 residues. Per germline, CDR1 SGDLS and CDR2 YYNGEE. Trimming took 0 bases from V and 5 from J, leaving 5 bases between them. PCR employed 60 Vbeta and 13 Jbeta primers. Sequencing was performed with immunoSEQ multiplex PCR; in TCRdb, only in-frame clones are kept and a portion is missing. Here the sample spans roughly 120,000 clones, about 8.6% being singletons. The data stem from a study of cytomegalovirus exposure and HLA in healthy donors. Study outcomes and limitations: Being productive about 87% or about 30% of the time was typical of most TCR beta V segments in an earlier analysis. Associated with cytomegalovirus, according to the listing, were 170 or so TCR beta chains. Later work associated more than 15,000 TCR beta sequences with HLA alleles at 0.05 false discovery rate.

Material for sequencing was PBMCs. The chain is built from TRBV9 and TRBJ2-5; TRBD1 is a possible D gene (5 bases). The clonotype originates from a woman aged 40 to 49 in good health and CMV-seropositive. This CDR3 reads CASSVEGETQYF. CDR3 DNA: TGTGCCAGCAGCGTAGAGGGGGAGACCCAGTACTTC. The full variable domain, its missing parts supplied by reference TRBV9 and TRBJ2-5, is DSGVTQTPKHLITATGQRVTLRCSPRSGDLSVYWYQQSLDQGLQFLIQYYNGEERAKGNILERFSAQQFPDLHSELNLSSLELGDSALYFCASSVEGETQYFGPGTRLLVL.